The rows below give T cell receptor beta chains drawn from one sample of a study of vaccination and CD4 T cells after COVID-19. TCRdb called the PCR reads again in MiXCR, with one record for every CDR3 protein. The table lists roughly 18,000 distinct CDR3 sequences, about 73% of them singletons. Their recognized antigens are unknown. Specimen: CD4+ T cells from blood, cultured in vitro. The source of these receptors is a human donor who had recovered from COVID-19. The CDR3 runs from the conserved cysteine through the conserved F or W. D genes are given only for firm matches. The listing skips clone size in some rows; elsewhere it reads once, few, many or a size class.

abundance: -
len: 13
j_gene: TRBJ2-3
d_gene: -
v_gene: TRBV7-3
CDR3nt: TGTGCCAGCAGCCCCAGCGCCTCGAGGACGCAGTATTTT
CDR3aa: CASSPSASRTQYF

abundance: -
len: 15
j_gene: TRBJ1-5
d_gene: -
v_gene: TRBV20-1
CDR3nt: TGCAGTGCCCCCGCGGGGGGCGGAAGCAATCAGCCCCAGCATTTT
CDR3aa: CSAPAGGGSNQPQHF

abundance: -
len: 14
j_gene: TRBJ1-5
d_gene: TRBD1
v_gene: TRBV6-5
CDR3nt: TGTGCCAGCAGTTGGACAGGGGGCGGGCAGCCCCAGCATTTT
CDR3aa: CASSWTGGGQPQHF

abundance: -
len: 15
j_gene: TRBJ1-6
d_gene: -
v_gene: TRBV19
CDR3nt: TGTGCCAGTAGTATACGGGACTCCTATAATTCACCCCTCCACTTT
CDR3aa: CASSIRDSYNSPLHF

abundance: -
len: 14
j_gene: TRBJ1-5
d_gene: -
v_gene: TRBV20-1
CDR3nt: TGCAGTGCTAGAGTCCCCCTAGTTGATCAGCCCCAGCATTTT
CDR3aa: CSARVPLVDQPQHF

abundance: -
len: 13
j_gene: TRBJ2-3
d_gene: TRBD2
v_gene: TRBV20-1
CDR3nt: TGCAGTGCCCCGAGCGGGGGGTCAGATACGCAGTATTTT
CDR3aa: CSAPSGGSDTQYF

abundance: once
len: 16
j_gene: TRBJ2-1
d_gene: TRBD2
v_gene: TRBV5-1
CDR3nt: TGCGCCAGCAGCCCCCCCCTAGCGGCCTCCTACAATGAGCAGTTCTTC
CDR3aa: CASSPPLAASYNEQFF

abundance: -
len: 14
j_gene: TRBJ1-5
d_gene: -
v_gene: TRBV7-9
CDR3nt: TGTGCCAGCAGCTTAGCGCTTAGCAATCAGCCCCAGCATTTT
CDR3aa: CASSLALSNQPQHF

abundance: few
len: 16
j_gene: TRBJ2-1
d_gene: TRBD2
v_gene: TRBV19
CDR3nt: TGTGCCAGTAGTATACTTGTCGGGGGAGGGCCCCATGAGCAGTTCTTC
CDR3aa: CASSILVGGGPHEQFF

abundance: few
len: 17
j_gene: TRBJ2-7
d_gene: -
v_gene: TRBV6-1
CDR3nt: TGTGCCAGCAGTAATACAATAGGGTCCGGGAGCACCTACGAGCAGTACTTC
CDR3aa: CASSNTIGSGSTYEQYF

abundance: -
len: 12
j_gene: TRBJ2-7
d_gene: -
v_gene: TRBV15
CDR3nt: TGTGCCACCAGCATAATGGGGGCCGAGCAGTACTTC
CDR3aa: CATSIMGAEQYF

abundance: -
len: 14
j_gene: TRBJ1-1
d_gene: -
v_gene: TRBV5-1
CDR3nt: TGCGCCAGCAGCCGGACCGTTGAGAACACTGAAGCTTTCTTT
CDR3aa: CASSRTVENTEAFF